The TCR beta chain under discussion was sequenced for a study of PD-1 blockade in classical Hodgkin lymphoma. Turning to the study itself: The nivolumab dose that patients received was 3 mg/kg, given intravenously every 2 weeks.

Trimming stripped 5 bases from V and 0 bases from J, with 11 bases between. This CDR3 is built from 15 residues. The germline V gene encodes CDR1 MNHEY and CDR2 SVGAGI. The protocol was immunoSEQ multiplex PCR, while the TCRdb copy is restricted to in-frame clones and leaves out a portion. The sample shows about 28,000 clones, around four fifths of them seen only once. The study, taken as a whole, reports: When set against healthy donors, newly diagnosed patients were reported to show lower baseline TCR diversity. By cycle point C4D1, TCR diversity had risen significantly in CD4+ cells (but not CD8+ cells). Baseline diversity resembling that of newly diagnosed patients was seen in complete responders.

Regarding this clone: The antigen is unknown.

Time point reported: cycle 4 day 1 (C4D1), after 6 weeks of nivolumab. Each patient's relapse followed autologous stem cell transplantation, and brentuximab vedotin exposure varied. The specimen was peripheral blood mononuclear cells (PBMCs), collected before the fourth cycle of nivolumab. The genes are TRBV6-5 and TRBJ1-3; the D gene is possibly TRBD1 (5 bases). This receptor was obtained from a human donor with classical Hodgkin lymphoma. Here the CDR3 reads CASSIGTISGNTIYF. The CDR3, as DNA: TGTGCCAGCAGTATCGGGACTATCTCTGGAAACACCATATATTTT.